These 27 T cell receptor beta chains share one sample of origin, sequenced in a study of blood T cell repertoires in COVID-19. Clones were sequenced by immunoSEQ multiplex PCR, and TCRdb holds only the in-frame ones, with some missing. This table holds around 370,000 clones, 80% to 90% found once. Sequencing used peripheral blood. These receptors all stem from a woman aged 50 to 65 with COVID-19, enrolled during active disease.

The chain couples TRBV19 to TRBJ2-7; perhaps TRBD1 as D (6 bases). The V end was cut by 6 bases, the J end by 4 bases, with 16 bases between. The V gene's germline CDR1 is LNHDA and CDR2 SQIVND (reference sequence). The CDR3 spans 14 residues. The CDR3 sequence is CASRHTGSGYEQYF. The CDR3, as DNA: TGTGCCAGTAGGCACACAGGGTCGGGGTACGAGCAGTACTTC.

This clone was detected a few times. The chain combines TRBV27 with TRBJ1-5, with D unresolved. Trimming took off 5 bases at V and 4 bases at J, with 12 bases between the two ends. The CDR3 has 14 amino acids. CDR1 MNHEY and CDR2 SMNVEV come from the germline V gene (reference sequence). CDR3 amino acids: CASSPWTGNQPQHF. The CDR3 DNA follows: TGTGCCAGCAGTCCCTGGACGGGGAATCAGCCCCAGCATTTT.

The chain combines TRBV10-2 with TRBJ2-7; D perhaps matches TRBD1 (5 bases). This CDR3 spans 13 amino acids. Germline V gene data show CDR1 as WSHSY and CDR2 as SAAADI. Trimming left V 3 bases short and J 2 bases short, with 8 bases between. The CDR3 nucleotides are TGCGCCAGCAGTGACGCAGGGACCTACGAGCAGTACTTC. It specifies CASSDAGTYEQYF.

V usage is TRBV12-3 or TRBV12-4 and J usage is TRBJ2-1, with 11 positions matching TRBD2. Losses at the gene ends were 5 bases for V and 12 bases for J; bases not matched to a gene: 6. The CDR3 covers 13 residues. The CDR3 DNA follows: TGTGCCAGCAGTCCCTTTGGACTAGCGGGGCAGTTCTTC. Encoded protein: CASSPFGLAGQFF.

The V and J genes are TRBV5-1 and TRBJ2-1; D gene uncertain. This CDR3 has 15 amino acids. CDR1 SGHRS and CDR2 YFSETQ come from the germline V gene. With 0 bases removed from V and 4 bases from J, the gap between germline ends came to 11 bases. The CDR3 DNA is TGCGCCAGCAGCTTGGACGGTCGAAGTTACAATGAGCAGTTCTTC. It specifies CASSLDGRSYNEQFF.

This chain connects TRBV11-2 to TRBJ2-2; 11 bases are a match to TRBD2. After removal of 5 bases from V and 6 bases from J, the junction contained 5 bases not matched to a gene. This CDR3 spans 15 amino acids. Germline CDR1 is SGHAT and CDR2 is FQNNGV. CDR3 loop: CASSILAGVAGELFF. The DNA of the CDR3 is TGTGCCAGCAGCATACTAGCGGGAGTAGCCGGGGAGCTGTTTTTT.

This clone came up once. V is TRBV4-1 and J is TRBJ1-2; 12 positions match TRBD1. In germline, CDR1 is MGHRA, CDR2 YSYEKL. J gave up 3 bases and V 0 bases, and 2 bases lay outside the gene matches. The CDR3 covers 16 residues. CDR3 nucleotide sequence: TGCGCCAGCAGCCAAGAGGGACAGGGGGCTTACTATGGCTACACCTTC. This sequence encodes CASSQEGQGAYYGYTF.

The CDR3 region is CASSPGLTEAFF. CDR3 bases: TGTGCCAGCTCACCCGGTTTAACTGAAGCTTTCTTT. The chain employs TRBV18 and TRBJ1-1; no clear D. Trimming removed 3 bases from V and 5 bases from J, with 7 bases in between. Germline CDR1 is KGHSH and CDR2 is LQKENI. The CDR3 is 12 residues long. Full variable domain (rest looked up from reference TRBV18 and TRBJ1-1): NAGVMQNPRHLVRRRGQEARLRCSPMKGHSHVYWYRQLPEEGLKFMVYLQKENIIDESGMPKERFSAEFPKEGPSILRIQQVVRGDSAAYFCASSPGLTEAFFGQGTRLTVV.

This chain uses TRBV30 with TRBJ1-1, with 12 bases matching TRBD1. Germline V gene lookup returns CDR1 GTSNPN and CDR2 SVGIG (reference sequence). The trim removed 2 bases at V and 4 bases at J, leaving 8 bases unmatched. This CDR3 is built from 16 residues. CDR3: CAWSSRDRGRVTEAFF. Written as DNA, the CDR3 is TGTGCCTGGAGTAGCCGGGACAGGGGGCGCGTCACTGAAGCTTTCTTT.

This clone was counted a single time. This sequence joins TRBV7-8 and TRBJ1-1, with D possibly being TRBD1 (5 bases). Germline CDR1 SGHVS, CDR2 FQNEAQ. The V end was cut by 1 base, the J end by 4 bases, with 13 bases between. The CDR3 totals 15 residues. The CDR3 here is CASSLVGGWVTEAFF. The CDR3 bases are TGTGCCAGCAGCTTAGTTGGGGGGTGGGTCACTGAAGCTTTCTTT.

The V call is TRBV29-1, the J call TRBJ1-2; 9 bases map to TRBD1. This CDR3 contains 13 residues. The junction had 6 bases not matched to a gene; V was cut back by 5 bases and J by 5 bases. In germline, CDR1 is SQVTM, CDR2 ANQGSEA. CDR3 protein: CSVIQGAEYGYTF. The CDR3 DNA is TGCAGCGTTATACAGGGGGCGGAATATGGCTACACCTTC.

V usage is TRBV4-1 and J usage is TRBJ1-3; the match to TRBD1 covers 8 bases. After removal of 4 bases from V and 2 bases from J, the junction contained 10 bases not matched to a gene. This CDR3 has 17 amino acids. Germline assignment: CDR1 MGHRA and CDR2 YSYEKL. This CDR3 reads CASSRGPTGGAGNTIYF. The CDR3 bases are TGCGCCAGCAGCCGGGGTCCTACAGGGGGAGCTGGAAACACCATATATTTT.

This clone turned up a few times. The chain couples TRBV11-3 to TRBJ1-3, with D possibly being TRBD1 (5 bases). This CDR3 is 15 amino acids long. Germline-derived CDR1 and CDR2 are SGHNT and YENEEA. V lost 5 bases, J lost 4 bases, and 15 bases lay in between. In nucleotides, the CDR3 is TGTGCCAGCAGCGCGGGACTCCCGCCCGGAAACACCATATATTTT. Amino acids: CASSAGLPPGNTIYF.

This clone showed up just a few times. The chain has TRBV11-1 and TRBJ1-4, with D tentatively TRBD1 (5 bases). CDR1 SGHAT and CDR2 FQDESV come from the germline V gene (reference sequence). Trimming removed 5 bases at V and 5 bases at J, with 9 bases between. The CDR3 is 13 residues long. The chain's CDR3 is CASSPDRNEKLFF. The CDR3 DNA reads TGTGCCAGCAGCCCAGACAGAAATGAAAAACTGTTTTTT. Looking up the rest from reference TRBV11-1 and TRBJ1-4 gives the full variable domain: EAEVAQSPRYKITEKSQAVAFWCDPISGHATLYWYRQILGQGPELLVQFQDESVVDDSQLPKDRFSAERLKGVDSTLKIQPAELGDSAMYLCASSPDRNEKLFFGSGTQLSVL.

The chain uses TRBV5-4 and TRBJ2-6; D might be TRBD1 (5 bases). Deletions cut 0 bases from V and 9 bases from J, with 16 bases between. In germline, CDR1 is SGHNT, CDR2 YYREEE (reference sequence). CDR3 length: 16 residues. The CDR3 DNA follows: TGTGCCAGCAGCTTGGACCCTTTAGGACATGGCAACGTCCTGACTTTC. Protein: CASSLDPLGHGNVLTF.

This sequence joins TRBV30 and TRBJ2-7; maybe TRBD1 (5 bases). This CDR3 has 13 residues. Germline V gene sequence: CDR1 GTSNPN, CDR2 SVGIG (reference sequence). The V end was cut by 2 bases, the J end by 2 bases, with 10 bases between. In DNA, the CDR3 is TGTGCCTGGAGTAAGGGGCTAGCCTACGAGCAGTACTTC. As protein: CAWSKGLAYEQYF. The full variable domain, its missing parts supplied by reference TRBV30 and TRBJ2-7, is SQTIHQWPATLVQPVGSPLSLECTVEGTSNPNLYWYRQAAGRGLQLLFYSVGIGQISSEVPQNLSASRPQDRQFILSSKKLLLSDSGFYLCAWSKGLAYEQYFGPGTRLTVT.

CDR3 loop: CASAQGQPYEQYF. The DNA for the CDR3 is TGTGCCAGTGCCCAGGGACAGCCCTACGAGCAGTACTTC. The V gene is TRBV19, the J gene TRBJ2-7; TRBD1 agrees at 7 bases. The germline CDR1 and CDR2 sequences are LNHDA and SQIVND (reference sequence). The CDR3 length is 13 residues. Germline trimming cut 8 bases from V and 2 bases from J; bases unmatched to any gene: 6. Complete variable domain (other parts from reference TRBV19 and TRBJ2-7): DGGITQSPKYLFRKEGQNVTLSCEQNLNHDAMYWYRQDPGQGLRLIYYSQIVNDFQKGDIAEGYSVSREKKESFPLTVTSAQKNPTAFYLCASAQGQPYEQYFGPGTRLTVT.

The chain couples TRBV5-1 to TRBJ1-4; D is perhaps TRBD1 (5 bases). The CDR3 loop spans 14 amino acids. V dropped 2 bases and J dropped 4 bases, with 9 bases sitting between them. The germline gives CDR1 SGHRS, CDR2 YFSETQ. CDR3 bases: TGCGCCAGCAGCTTAGACAGTCTTAATGAAAAACTGTTTTTT. As protein: CASSLDSLNEKLFF.

This sequence joins TRBV19 and TRBJ1-3; D is undetermined. The germline V gene encodes CDR1 LNHDA and CDR2 SQIVND (reference sequence). The CDR3 has 15 amino acids. Between the trimmed V and J ends, which lost 9 bases and 0 bases, there was a span of 15 bases. The CDR3 sequence: CASTVGKPSGNTIYF. DNA for the CDR3: TGTGCCAGCACCGTTGGCAAACCCTCTGGAAACACCATATATTTT.

This clone occurred once. The chain has TRBV2 and TRBJ1-1; possibly TRBD1 for D (6 bases). This CDR3 spans 14 amino acids. Germline V gives CDR1 SNHLY, CDR2 FYNNEI. Trimming removed 7 bases at V and 2 bases at J, with 14 bases between. The CDR3 here is CASNRGGANTEAFF. CDR3 in DNA: TGTGCCAGCAATCGAGGGGGGGCCAACACTGAAGCTTTCTTT. The full variable domain, its missing parts supplied by reference TRBV2 and TRBJ1-1, is EPEVTQTPSHQVTQMGQEVILRCVPISNHLYFYWYRQILGQKVEFLVSFYNNEISEKSEIFDDQFSVERPDGSNFTLKIRSTKLEDSAMYFCASNRGGANTEAFFGQGTRLTVV.

The chain is built from TRBV11-3 and TRBJ1-1; 12 nucleotides match TRBD1. CDR1 and CDR2 (germline): SGHNT, YENEEA. The CDR3 sequence is 15 residues long. V lost 5 bases and J lost 2; bases outside the gene matches: 3. For the CDR3, the DNA is TGTGCCAGCAGCAGGGACAGGGGGCTCAACACTGAAGCTTTCTTT. This gives the protein CASSRDRGLNTEAFF. The full variable domain, its missing parts supplied by reference TRBV11-3 and TRBJ1-1, is EAGVVQSPRYKIIEKKQPVAFWCNPISGHNTLYWYLQNLGQGPELLIRYENEEAVDDSQLPKDRFSAERLKGVDSTLKIQPAELGDSAVYLCASSRDRGLNTEAFFGQGTRLTVV.

This chain uses TRBV7-9 with TRBJ1-4; unclear D gene. CDR1 and CDR2 from the germline V gene are SEHNR and FQNEAQ (reference sequence). The V and J ends lost 8 bases and 5 bases respectively, with 12 bases between them. CDR3 length: 13 residues. CDR3 amino acids: CASHRTHNEKLFF. The CDR3 DNA reads TGTGCCAGCCACAGAACCCACAATGAAAAACTGTTTTTT.

The chain has TRBV6-5 and TRBJ1-1, with D maybe TRBD1 (6 bases). This CDR3 spans 14 amino acids. V lost 8 bases and J lost 5, with 18 bases in between. The germline gives CDR1 MNHEY, CDR2 SVGAGI. The CDR3 reads CASGKGGVRTEAFF. The CDR3 DNA reads as TGTGCCAGCGGAAAAGGGGGTGTACGGACTGAAGCTTTCTTT.

CDR3 sequence (DNA): TGTGCCAGCAGCCAAATGGGGGGGTTCTCCTACGAGCAGTACTTC. Translating it yields CASSQMGGFSYEQYF. The chain is built from TRBV14 and TRBJ2-7, with 7 bases that match TRBD2. Per germline, CDR1 SGHDN and CDR2 FVKESK. With 2 bases clipped from V and 0 bases from J, the junction kept 4 bases outside the gene matches. The CDR3 sequence is 15 residues long.

The V call is TRBV7-2, the J call TRBJ2-7, with 7 positions matching TRBD2. Unmatched junction bases numbered 18, after V lost 1 base and J lost 6 bases. This CDR3 has 18 residues. Germline V lookup: CDR1 SGHTA, CDR2 FQGNSA. As DNA, the CDR3 is TGTGCCAGCAGCTTAGTTGGACGAGTTAGGGGAGGGCCGGGCGAGCAGTACTTC. It specifies CASSLVGRVRGGPGEQYF. The whole variable domain, filled in from reference TRBV7-2 and TRBJ2-7, reads GAGVSQSPSNKVTEKGKDVELRCDPISGHTALYWYRQSLGQGLEFLIYFQGNSAPDKSGLPSDRFSAERTGGSVSTLTIQRTQQEDSAVYLCASSLVGRVRGGPGEQYFGPGTRLTVT.

The V call is TRBV15, the J call TRBJ1-2; D might be TRBD1 (6 bases). Germline V gene sequence: CDR1 LNHNV, CDR2 YYDKDF (reference sequence). The V and J ends lost 5 bases and 2 bases respectively, with 21 bases between them. There are 17 residues in the CDR3. The CDR3 coding sequence is TGTGCCACCAGCCGGGAGGGCCTACAGGGAAGGAACTATGGCTACACCTTC. Encoded protein: CATSREGLQGRNYGYTF.

The rearrangement uses TRBV5-1 and TRBJ2-2; a weak D match, TRBD2 (6 bases). The CDR3 runs 16 residues. Germline assignment: CDR1 SGHRS and CDR2 YFSETQ. Trimming shortened V by 1 base and J by 0 bases, and 10 bases separated the two germline ends. The CDR3 region has the DNA TGCGCCAGCAGCTTGAAATGGGGGGCGAACACCGGGGAGCTGTTTTTT. Protein sequence: CASSLKWGANTGELFF.